These T cell receptor beta chains were read from a single sample in a study of CD4+ T cells in melanoma. Clones were read by immunoSEQ multiplex PCR, and TCRdb kept only the in-frame ones, dropping some. The table has roughly 5,200 clones, 55% to 80% seen once. The sample taken for sequencing was cells from a culture (not recorded whether cultured in vitro). Receptors were obtained from a human donor with melanoma. The CDR3 runs from the conserved cysteine through the conserved F or W. A D gene is named only where the DNA matches it firmly. Size tells how often a clone was seen (once, few, many) or the class of an expanded clone, and some rows leave it out.

v_call	d_call	clone_size	j_call	cdr3_aa	cdr3_nt
TRBV5-5	TRBD2	.	TRBJ2-7	CASSLVGTSRYEQYF	TGTGCCAGCAGCTTGGTTGGGACTAGCCGTTACGAGCAGTACTTC
TRBV4-2	.	.	TRBJ1-4	CASSLRKEGVILFF	TGTGCCAGCAGCCTCAGAAAGGAGGGGGTGATCCTGTTTTTT
TRBV16	TRBD1	medium-sized	TRBJ1-2	CASSRTTGLGGYTF	TGTGCCAGCAGCCGGACGACAGGGCTCGGTGGCTACACCTTC
TRBV19	.	.	TRBJ2-3	CASSIDGIRTDTQYF	TGTGCCAGTAGTATAGACGGGATCCGCACAGATACGCAGTATTTT
TRBV5-5	.	.	TRBJ1-4	CASSLSLGLGAEKLFF	TGTGCCAGCAGTCTGAGCCTCGGACTAGGCGCTGAAAAACTGTTTTTT
TRBV28	.	.	TRBJ2-3	CASSPPDYGDTDTQYF	TGTGCCAGCAGTCCTCCGGACTACGGGGACACAGATACGCAGTATTTT
TRBV3-1/TRBV3-2	.	.	TRBJ1-2	CASSQTNYGYTF	TGTGCCAGCAGCCAGACCAACTATGGCTACACCTTC
TRBV5-4	TRBD1	few	TRBJ2-5	CASSSGTTGKGETQYF	TGTGCCAGCAGCTCAGGGACGACAGGGAAGGGGGAGACCCAGTACTTC
TRBV18	.	.	TRBJ1-1	CASSPGRGPNTEAFF	TGTGCCAGCTCACCAGGCAGGGGCCCGAACACTGAAGCTTTCTTT
TRBV19	.	.	TRBJ1-3	CASSLWGGQEDTIYF	TGTGCCAGTAGTCTGTGGGGCGGGCAGGAGGACACCATATATTTT
TRBV5-4	TRBD1	.	TRBJ2-3	CASSLIGQGADTQYF	TGTGCCAGCAGCTTGATAGGACAGGGAGCAGATACGCAGTATTTT
TRBV6-5	.	once	TRBJ1-1	CASGTMNTEAFF	TGTGCCAGCGGGACAATGAACACTGAAGCTTTCTTT